The present T cell receptor beta chain was sequenced within a study of T cells in Graves' hyperthyroidism and ophthalmopathy. Clinical Activity Scores of at least 3, NOSPECS grades of at least 4 and durations under 3 months characterized ophthalmopathy patients. From 9 to 10 ml of fresh peripheral blood, PBMCs were isolated. Of note for this clonotype: Antigen specificity is unknown.

The germline V gene encodes CDR1 MRHNA and CDR2 SNTAGT. Trimming removed 2 bases at V and 5 bases at J, with 12 bases between. The CDR3 has 14 residues. Findings of the study overall: The model anticipated ophthalmopathy a median about six months pre-onset.

Amplified TCR beta CDR3 regions derived from RNA transcripts. The HTBI set primed first-round TCR CDR3 RT-PCR. TCRdb processed the multiplex PCR reads anew with MiXCR; each CDR3 protein has one entry. The table shows fewer than 350,000 distinct CDR3 sequences, with less than 20% occurring only once. The material sequenced was blood. V and J are TRBV6-4 and TRBJ1-1; D is unclear. This clonotype originated in a man in his fifties with Graves' ophthalmopathy. The CDR3 DNA reads TGTGCCAGCAGTGACGAGACGGCGGGGACTGAAGCTTTCTTT. This gives the protein CASSDETAGTEAFF.